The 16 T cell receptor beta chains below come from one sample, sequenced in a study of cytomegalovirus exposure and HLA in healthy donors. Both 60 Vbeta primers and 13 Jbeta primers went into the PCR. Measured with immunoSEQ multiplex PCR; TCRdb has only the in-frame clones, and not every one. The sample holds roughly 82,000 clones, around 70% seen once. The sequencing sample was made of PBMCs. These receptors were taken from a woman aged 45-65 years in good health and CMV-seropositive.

In DNA form, the CDR3 reads TGTGCCTGCCCTAGCAGGAGGTTAAGAGATACGCAGTATTTT. It codes for CACPSRRLRDTQYF. The V call is TRBV30, the J call TRBJ2-3, with a tentative D call TRBD2 (5 bases). The CDR3 extends over 14 amino acids. V was pared by 6 bases and J by 5 bases, with 18 bases between. CDR1 and CDR2 from the germline V gene are GTSNPN and SVGIG (reference sequence).

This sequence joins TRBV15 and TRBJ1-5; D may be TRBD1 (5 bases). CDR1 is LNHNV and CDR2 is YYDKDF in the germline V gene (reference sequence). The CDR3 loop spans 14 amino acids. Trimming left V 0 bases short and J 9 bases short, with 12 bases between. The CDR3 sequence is CATSREGGQSPQHF. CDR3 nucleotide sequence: TGTGCCACCAGCAGAGAGGGGGGTCAGTCGCCCCAGCATTTT.

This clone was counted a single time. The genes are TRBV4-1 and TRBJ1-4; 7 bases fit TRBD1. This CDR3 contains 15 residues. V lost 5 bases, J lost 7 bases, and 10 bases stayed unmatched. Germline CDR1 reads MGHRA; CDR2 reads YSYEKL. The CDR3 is CASSTNRGVGEKLFF. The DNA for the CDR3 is TGCGCCAGCAGCACCAACAGGGGAGTTGGTGAAAAACTGTTTTTT.

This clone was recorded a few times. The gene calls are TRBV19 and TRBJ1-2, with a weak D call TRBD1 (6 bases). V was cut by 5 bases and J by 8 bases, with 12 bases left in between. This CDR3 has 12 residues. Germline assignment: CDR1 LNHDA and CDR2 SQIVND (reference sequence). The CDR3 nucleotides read TGTGCCAGTAGTTCTCAGGGGAGCGGCTACACCTTC. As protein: CASSSQGSGYTF.

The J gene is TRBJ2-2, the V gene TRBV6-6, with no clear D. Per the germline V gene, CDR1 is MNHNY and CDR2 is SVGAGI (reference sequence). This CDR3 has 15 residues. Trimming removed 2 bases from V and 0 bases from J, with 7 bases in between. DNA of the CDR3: TGTGCCAGCAGTTACCCGACAACGAACACCGGGGAGCTGTTTTTT. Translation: CASSYPTTNTGELFF.

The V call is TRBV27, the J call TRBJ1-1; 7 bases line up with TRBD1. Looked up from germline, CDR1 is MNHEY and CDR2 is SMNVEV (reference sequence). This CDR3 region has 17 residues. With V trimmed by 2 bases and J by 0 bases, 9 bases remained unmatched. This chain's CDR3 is CASSLRALTGVNTEAFF. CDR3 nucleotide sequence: TGTGCCAGCAGTTTAAGGGCCCTTACAGGGGTGAACACTGAAGCTTTCTTT.

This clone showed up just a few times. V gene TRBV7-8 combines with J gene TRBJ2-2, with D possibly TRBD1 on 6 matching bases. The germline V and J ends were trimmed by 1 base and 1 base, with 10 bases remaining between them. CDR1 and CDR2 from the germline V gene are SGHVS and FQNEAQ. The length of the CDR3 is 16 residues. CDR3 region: CASSLELTGNTGELFF. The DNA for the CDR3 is TGTGCCAGCAGCTTAGAACTGACAGGGAACACCGGGGAGCTGTTTTTT.

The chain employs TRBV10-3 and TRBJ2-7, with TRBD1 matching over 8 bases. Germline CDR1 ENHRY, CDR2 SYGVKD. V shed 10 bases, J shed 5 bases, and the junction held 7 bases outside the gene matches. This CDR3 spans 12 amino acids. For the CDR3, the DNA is TGTGCCACGGGACAGGCCGTCCACGAGCAGTACTTC. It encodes CATGQAVHEQYF.

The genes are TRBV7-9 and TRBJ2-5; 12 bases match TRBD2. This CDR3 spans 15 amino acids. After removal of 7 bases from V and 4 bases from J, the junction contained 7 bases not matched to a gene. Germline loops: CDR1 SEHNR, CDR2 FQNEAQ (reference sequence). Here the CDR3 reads CASTRTSGTGETQYF. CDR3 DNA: TGTGCCAGCACGCGGACTAGCGGGACAGGAGAGACCCAGTACTTC.

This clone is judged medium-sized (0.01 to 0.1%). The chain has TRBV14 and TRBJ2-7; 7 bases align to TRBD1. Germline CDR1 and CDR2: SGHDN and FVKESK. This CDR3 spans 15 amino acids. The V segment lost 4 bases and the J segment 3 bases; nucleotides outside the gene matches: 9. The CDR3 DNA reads TGTGCCAGCAGCCGAAGCCAAGGGACAGACTACGAGCAGTACTTC. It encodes CASSRSQGTDYEQYF.

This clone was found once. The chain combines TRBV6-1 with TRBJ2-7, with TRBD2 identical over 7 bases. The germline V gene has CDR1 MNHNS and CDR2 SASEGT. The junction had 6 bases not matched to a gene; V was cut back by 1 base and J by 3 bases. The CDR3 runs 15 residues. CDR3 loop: CASSEGAGELYEQYF. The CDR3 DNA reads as TGTGCCAGCAGTGAAGGGGCGGGAGAACTCTACGAGCAGTACTTC.

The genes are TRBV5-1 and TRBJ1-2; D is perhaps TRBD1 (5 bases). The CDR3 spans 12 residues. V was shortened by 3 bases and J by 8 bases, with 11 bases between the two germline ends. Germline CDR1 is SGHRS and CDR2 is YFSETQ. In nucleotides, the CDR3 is TGCGCCAGCAGCTCCGGGCGGGGCGGCTACACCTTC. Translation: CASSSGRGGYTF.

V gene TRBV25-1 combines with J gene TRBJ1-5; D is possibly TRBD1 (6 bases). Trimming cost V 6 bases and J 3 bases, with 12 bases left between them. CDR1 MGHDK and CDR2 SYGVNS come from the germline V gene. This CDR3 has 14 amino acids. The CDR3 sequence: CASRETGFNQPQHF. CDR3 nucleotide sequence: TGTGCCAGCAGGGAGACAGGCTTCAATCAGCCCCAGCATTTT.

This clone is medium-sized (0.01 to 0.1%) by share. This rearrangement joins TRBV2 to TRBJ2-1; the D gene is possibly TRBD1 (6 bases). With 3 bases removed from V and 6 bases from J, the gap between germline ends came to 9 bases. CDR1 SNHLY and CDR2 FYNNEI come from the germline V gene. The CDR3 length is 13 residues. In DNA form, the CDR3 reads TGTGCCAGCAGTGAGAGGGGGTTCAATGAGCAGTTCTTC. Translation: CASSERGFNEQFF.

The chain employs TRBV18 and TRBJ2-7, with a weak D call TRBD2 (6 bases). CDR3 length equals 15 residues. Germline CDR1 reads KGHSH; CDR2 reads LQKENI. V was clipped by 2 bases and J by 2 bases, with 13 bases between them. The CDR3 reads CASSPSLARPYEQYF. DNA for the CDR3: TGTGCCAGCTCACCAAGTCTAGCGCGTCCCTACGAGCAGTACTTC.

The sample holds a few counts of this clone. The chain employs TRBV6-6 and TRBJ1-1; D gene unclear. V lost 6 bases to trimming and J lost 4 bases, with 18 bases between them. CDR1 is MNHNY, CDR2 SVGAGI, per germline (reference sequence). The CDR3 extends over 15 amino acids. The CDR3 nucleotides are TGTGCCAGCAGGATCAGCCACTTAGGAGGCACTGAAGCTTTCTTT. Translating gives CASRISHLGGTEAFF.